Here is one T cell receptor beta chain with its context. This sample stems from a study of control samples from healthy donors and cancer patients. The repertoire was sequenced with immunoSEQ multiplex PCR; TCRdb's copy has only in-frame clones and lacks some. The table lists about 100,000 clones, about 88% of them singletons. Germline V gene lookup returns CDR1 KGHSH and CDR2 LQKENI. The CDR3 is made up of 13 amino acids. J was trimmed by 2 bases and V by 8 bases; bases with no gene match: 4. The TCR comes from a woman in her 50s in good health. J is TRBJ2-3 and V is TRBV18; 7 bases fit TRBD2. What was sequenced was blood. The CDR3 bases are TGTGCCAGCGCGGGACTAAACACAGATACGCAGTATTTT. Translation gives CASAGLNTDTQYF.